This TCR beta chain was sequenced for a study of OX40 agonist ivuxolimab in advanced cancers. Study summary: Partial responses were achieved by three patients, of whom one had hepatocellular carcinoma and two had cutaneous melanoma. Overall study findings and caveats: Among the lowest levels of clonal expansion were found in partial responders at 0.1-3.0 mg/kg.

Generated by immunoSEQ multiplex PCR, the TCRdb table keeps only in-frame clones and is missing some. The sample records tens of thousands of clones, 91% being singletons. For this clone: Antigen unknown.

Germline V lookup: CDR1 MNHEY, CDR2 SMNVEV (reference sequence). The V segment lost 2 bases and the J segment 3 bases; nucleotides outside the gene matches: 16. The CDR3 spans 20 residues. Baseline, cycle 4 day 1, and cycle 7 day 1 were the blood sampling points. Here the sequenced sample was CD4+ or CD8+ T cells sorted from blood, taken in a trial of the OX40 agonist ivuxolimab. The genes are TRBV27 and TRBJ2-1; 10 bases line up with TRBD2. This TCR derives from an adult with an advanced solid tumor such as melanoma, head and neck, liver or kidney cancer. The CDR3 nucleotides read TGTGCCAGCAGTTTACGATGGACCGGACTAGCGGTAAACAACTACAATGAGCAGTTCTTC. It yields the protein CASSLRWTGLAVNNYNEQFF.